These 15 T cell receptor beta chains share one sample of origin, sequenced in a study of T cell changes during pregnancy in multiple sclerosis. TCRdb keeps only in-frame clones here, not all; method: immunoSEQ multiplex PCR. The data contain tens of thousands of clones, 75% to 90% of them singletons. The sequencing here drew on CD4+ T cells from peripheral blood mononuclear cells, taken in the first trimester of pregnancy. The receptors originated from a female donor in good health, enrolled as a control in a pregnancy study.

V gene TRBV11-1 combines with J gene TRBJ2-1, with D possibly being TRBD1 (6 bases). V dropped 4 bases and J dropped 2 bases, with 15 bases sitting between them. Germline V gene sequence: CDR1 SGHAT, CDR2 FQDESV (reference sequence). CDR3 size: 16 residues. The CDR3 region is CASSYGGASAYNEQFF. CDR3 bases: TGTGCCAGCAGCTATGGGGGCGCATCTGCCTACAATGAGCAGTTCTTC. Complete variable domain (other parts from reference TRBV11-1 and TRBJ2-1): EAEVAQSPRYKITEKSQAVAFWCDPISGHATLYWYRQILGQGPELLVQFQDESVVDDSQLPKDRFSAERLKGVDSTLKIQPAELGDSAMYLCASSYGGASAYNEQFFGPGTRLTVL.

The V and J genes are TRBV7-9 and TRBJ1-2, with D perhaps TRBD1 (5 bases). V dropped 5 bases and J dropped 8 bases, with 21 bases sitting between them. The CDR3 contains 15 residues. CDR1 and CDR2 (germline): SEHNR, FQNEAQ (reference sequence). CDR3 sequence reads: CASSAAREVGEGYTF. In DNA, the CDR3 is TGTGCCAGCAGCGCCGCCAGGGAAGTAGGTGAGGGCTACACCTTC. Full variable domain (outside the CDR3, taken from reference TRBV7-9 and TRBJ1-2): DTGVSQNPRHKITKRGQNVTFRCDPISEHNRLYWYRQTLGQGPEFLTYFQNEAQLEKSRLLSDRFSAERPKGSFSTLEIQRTEQGDSAMYLCASSAAREVGEGYTFGSGTRLTVV.

The chain has TRBV10-2 and TRBJ2-7, with D hard to call. V lost 2 bases to trimming and J lost 2 bases, with 10 bases between them. The CDR3 loop spans 14 amino acids. Germline CDR1 WSHSY, CDR2 SAAADI. CDR3 protein: CASSEPSSPYEQYF. The CDR3 DNA reads TGCGCCAGCAGTGAGCCTTCCTCCCCCTACGAGCAGTACTTC.

This rearrangement joins TRBV12-5 to TRBJ2-5; D possibly corresponds to TRBD1 (6 bases). CDR3 size: 12 residues. CDR1 is LGHNT, CDR2 FRNRAP, per germline. The ends were cut back, 0 bases at V and 7 bases at J, with 6 bases in the middle. CDR3 residues: CASGLVGGTQYF. The CDR3 DNA reads TGTGCTAGTGGTTTGGTAGGGGGGACCCAGTACTTC.

The chain has TRBV6-1 and TRBJ2-1, with 8 bases aligning to TRBD1. J lost 0 bases, V lost 5 bases, and 3 bases had no gene match. This CDR3 comprises 15 residues. Germline-derived CDR1 and CDR2 are MNHNS and SASEGT. DNA of the CDR3: TGTGCCAGCAGTCCCGGGACAGGCTCCTACAATGAGCAGTTCTTC. Its protein product is CASSPGTGSYNEQFF.

This rearrangement joins TRBV30 to TRBJ1-6; the D gene is possibly TRBD1 (6 bases). The CDR3 extends over 14 amino acids. Trimming stripped 4 bases from V and 7 bases from J, with 14 bases between. Looked up from germline, CDR1 is GTSNPN and CDR2 is SVGIG (reference sequence). CDR3 loop: CAWNLQGRNSPLHF. In nucleotides, the CDR3 is TGTGCCTGGAACCTACAGGGAAGGAATTCACCCCTCCACTTT.

The V call is TRBV2, the J call TRBJ2-5; D perhaps matches TRBD2 (5 bases). This CDR3 spans 14 amino acids. CDR1 is SNHLY and CDR2 is FYNNEI in the germline V gene. V dropped 5 bases and J dropped 5 bases, with 15 bases sitting between them. The CDR3 bases are TGTGCCAGCAGTTTACTAGAGTTGGGTGAGACCCAGTACTTC. It yields the protein CASSLLELGETQYF.

The sample holds one count of this clone. The rearrangement uses TRBV15 and TRBJ1-6; TRBD1 matches at 10 bases. J gave up 7 bases and V 4 bases, and 7 bases lay outside the gene matches. The CDR3 has 16 residues. In germline, CDR1 is LNHNV, CDR2 YYDKDF (reference sequence). Here the CDR3 reads CATSNQRTGGNSPLHF. CDR3 nucleotide sequence: TGTGCCACCAGCAACCAAAGGACAGGGGGGAATTCACCCCTCCACTTT.

The gene calls are TRBV6-6 and TRBJ1-1; 7 nucleotides agree with TRBD1. V lost 4 bases and J lost 1; bases outside the gene matches: 3. CDR1 and CDR2 from the germline V gene are MNHNY and SVGAGI (reference sequence). The CDR3 covers 14 residues. The CDR3 region is CASSSGQPNTEAFF. The DNA for the CDR3 is TGTGCCAGCAGTTCGGGACAGCCGAACACTGAAGCTTTCTTT.

This chain connects TRBV5-6 to TRBJ1-5; a possible D gene is TRBD1 (5 bases). The CDR3 extends over 17 amino acids. Trimming shortened V by 2 bases and J by 4 bases, and 19 bases separated the two germline ends. CDR1 and CDR2 (germline): SGHDT, YYEEEE. CDR3 DNA sequence: TGTGCCAGCAGCTTCATCCCTACTACAGGAGTGAATCAGCCCCAGCATTTT. Protein: CASSFIPTTGVNQPQHF.

The chain joins TRBV5-4 to TRBJ1-6; 8 bases match TRBD1. Germline trimming cut 0 bases from V and 9 bases from J; bases unmatched to any gene: 2. Germline CDR1 reads SGHNT; CDR2 reads YYREEE (reference sequence). The CDR3 spans 14 residues. The CDR3 nucleotides are TGTGCCAGCAGCTTGGCAGGGGGCATTTCACCCCTCCACTTT. Its protein product is CASSLAGGISPLHF.

The gene calls are TRBV9 and TRBJ1-6; 7 bases are shared with TRBD1. The CDR3 consists of 15 residues. Germline V gives CDR1 SGDLS, CDR2 YYNGEE. The V gene end was trimmed by 0 bases and the J gene end by 7 bases; junction bases not matched to a gene: 4. The CDR3 sequence is CASSVDVTGNSPLHF. The CDR3 DNA is TGTGCCAGCAGCGTAGATGTGACAGGGAATTCACCCCTCCACTTT.

This clone appeared once. The chain joins TRBV2 to TRBJ2-5; the match to TRBD2 covers 12 bases. The J call is in doubt because the DNA end fits TRBJ2-7 better. CDR1 and CDR2 from the germline V gene are SNHLY and FYNNEI. CDR3 length: 14 residues. CDR3 bases: TGTGCCAGCAGACGCACTAGCGGGGGGATCGAGCAGTACTTC. Translation gives CASRRTSGGIEQYF.

The chain links TRBV5-6 to TRBJ1-2; tentatively, D is TRBD1 (5 bases). The CDR3 totals 12 residues. CDR1 is SGHDT and CDR2 is YYEEEE in the germline V gene. The V end lost 2 bases, the J end lost 8 bases, and 10 bases lay between the germline ends. The CDR3: CASSFPGVGYTF. The DNA for the CDR3 is TGTGCCAGCAGCTTCCCGGGGGTCGGCTACACCTTC. Full variable domain (rest looked up from reference TRBV5-6 and TRBJ1-2): DAGVTQSPTHLIKTRGQQVTLRCSPKSGHDTVSWYQQALGQGPQFIFQYYEEEERQRGNFPDRFSGHQFPNYSSELNVNALLLGDSALYLCASSFPGVGYTFGSGTRLTVV.

The rearrangement uses TRBV5-1 and TRBJ2-7; the D gene is possibly TRBD1 (6 bases). Between the trimmed V and J ends, which lost 0 bases and 4 bases, there was a span of 11 bases. Germline assignment: CDR1 SGHRS and CDR2 YFSETQ. This CDR3 is built from 14 residues. CDR3 protein: CASSLAGGAYEQYF. In nucleotides, the CDR3 is TGCGCCAGCAGCTTGGCTGGGGGCGCGTACGAGCAGTACTTC.